These 9 T cell receptor beta chains came from one sample sequenced in a study of blood T cell repertoires in COVID-19. The data were produced by immunoSEQ multiplex PCR, yet TCRdb's version contains in-frame clones alone and is incomplete. The repertoire holds some 130,000 clones, less than 90% seen once, with 15% to 20% in the top ten. Input material: PBMCs or T cells enriched from blood (not recorded which). The receptors stem from a man in his thirties or forties who had recovered from COVID-19.

The chain uses TRBV7-9 and TRBJ1-1; D gene ambiguous. The CDR3 extends over 13 amino acids. V was cut by 3 bases and J by 1 base, with 6 bases left in between. The germline CDR1 and CDR2 sequences are SEHNR and FQNEAQ (reference sequence). Written as DNA, the CDR3 is TGTGCCAGCAGCTTGAGGCCGAACACTGAAGCTTTCTTT. Translation: CASSLRPNTEAFF.

This rearrangement joins TRBV6-5 to TRBJ2-6; D gene uncertain. Germline V CDR1 and CDR2: MNHEY, SVGAGI. The ends were cut back, 6 bases at V and 0 bases at J, with 9 bases in the middle. This CDR3 spans 15 amino acids. CDR3 protein: CASSYMYSGANVLTF. DNA for the CDR3: TGTGCCAGCAGCTACATGTACTCTGGGGCCAACGTCCTGACTTTC.

The V and J genes are TRBV27 and TRBJ2-3; D is possibly TRBD2 (5 bases). The CDR3 spans 15 residues. V lost 0 bases and J 6 bases, leaving 13 bases between the germline ends. The germline V gene has CDR1 MNHEY and CDR2 SMNVEV (reference sequence). CDR3 region: CASSLSGSRGDTQYF. The DNA of the CDR3 is TGTGCCAGCAGTTTATCTGGGAGTAGAGGGGATACGCAGTATTTT.

V gene TRBV7-2 combines with J gene TRBJ1-4; 7 bases line up with TRBD1. The germline V gene encodes CDR1 SGHTA and CDR2 FQGNSA. The CDR3 is 14 amino acids. The V gene end was trimmed by 2 bases and the J gene end by 8 bases; junction bases not matched to a gene: 5. DNA of the CDR3: TGTGCCAGCAGCTTATGGCAGGGGGAGGAAAAACTGTTTTTT. Amino acid sequence: CASSLWQGEEKLFF.

With respect to this clone: Other nucleotide sequences in the sample specify the same CDR3. The CDR3 here is CASSPGQGSNQPQHF. CDR3 nucleotides: TGTGCCAGCAGCCCGGGACAGGGAAGCAATCAGCCCCAGCATTTT. The chain uses TRBV2 and TRBJ1-5, with 9 bases that match TRBD1. CDR1 SNHLY and CDR2 FYNNEI come from the germline V gene. CDR3 length: 15 residues. The V and J ends lost 6 bases and 1 base, in that order; junction bases with no gene match: 4.

This chain joins TRBV5-1 and TRBJ1-3, with D maybe TRBD1 (6 bases). The germline V gene has CDR1 SGHRS and CDR2 YFSETQ. This CDR3 contains 15 residues. V was pared by 3 bases and J by 0 bases, with 10 bases between. The CDR3 DNA reads as TGCGCCAGCAGCTCGACAGGCTTCTCTGGAAACACCATATATTTT. This sequence encodes CASSSTGFSGNTIYF.

In its sample, this clone was seen once. This chain joins TRBV5-6 and TRBJ1-1, with 10 bases matching TRBD1. The V and J ends lost 9 bases and 3 bases, in that order; junction bases with no gene match: 14. The CDR3 is made up of 16 amino acids. The germline CDR1 and CDR2 sequences are SGHDT and YYEEEE. The CDR3 region has the DNA TGTGCCACCTCCTACGGGACAGGGGCCGGGCACACTGAAGCTTTCTTT. Protein: CATSYGTGAGHTEAFF.

V and J are TRBV5-4 and TRBJ2-1, with a weak D call TRBD2 (7 bases). CDR1 SGHNT and CDR2 YYREEE come from the germline V gene (reference sequence). V was trimmed by 4 bases and J by 4 bases, leaving 21 bases between them. The CDR3 totals 17 residues. DNA for the CDR3: TGTGCCAGCAGCCTGGGGGGGATACGACAGGAATACAATGAGCAGTTCTTC. The encoded protein is CASSLGGIRQEYNEQFF.

V and J are TRBV6-9 and TRBJ2-3; weak D call: TRBD2 (7 bases). Germline V gene sequence: CDR1 MNHGY, CDR2 SVAAGI. The CDR3 has 15 amino acids. Between the trimmed V and J ends, which lost 2 bases and 3 bases, there was a span of 12 bases. The CDR3 DNA is TGTGCCAGCAGTTATGGGGGGGGCCTGACAGATACGCAGTATTTT. Amino acid sequence: CASSYGGGLTDTQYF.